The source of this T cell receptor (beta chain) is a study of vaccination and CD4 T cells after COVID-19. The Oncomine TCR Beta short-read assay sequenced DNA from cultured CD4+ T cells. From the PCR reads, TCRdb called clonotypes with MiXCR, one entry per CDR3 protein. Of some 7,700 distinct CDR3 sequences in the sample, more than 50% were seen once. Treatment described: approximately 11-day PBMC culture with coronavirus spike peptide pools or control peptides (ViraFEST assay). Deletions cut 4 bases from V and 10 bases from J, with 14 bases between. From germline, CDR1 is MNHEY and CDR2 SMNVEV (reference sequence). The CDR3 runs to 12 residues. To note about this clonotype: What it binds is unknown.

This rearrangement joins TRBV27 to TRBJ2-7; D unresolved. This TCR came from a human donor with COVID-19. The sample in question was cultured CD4+ T cells from blood, obtained after SARS-CoV-2 vaccination. The CDR3 sequence: CASSSTVTKQYF. The DNA for the CDR3 is TGTGCCAGCAGTTCCACAGTTACGAAACAGTACTTC.